Each of the 10 T cell receptor beta chains below was sequenced from the same sample in a study of T-cell reconstitution after alpha-beta-depleted transplantation in children. TCRbeta library construction was performed incorporating unique molecular identifiers. Each CDR3 protein is one row after TCRdb ran MiXCR on the PCR reads. This repertoire shows about 300,000 distinct CDR3 sequences, about a tenth found once; its top ten account for around 7.6%. The sample in question was PBMCs, obtained before TCRalphabeta/CD19-depleted stem cell transplant. These receptors were collected from a boy in the first two years of life with acute myeloid leukemia, due to receive a stem cell transplant.

This clonotype was found many times. This chain connects TRBV5-1 to TRBJ2-2; D might be TRBD1 (5 bases). There are 16 residues in the CDR3. The V gene lost 0 bases and the J gene lost 3 bases, with 12 bases spanning the gap. Germline loops: CDR1 SGHRS, CDR2 YFSETQ. The DNA of the CDR3 is TGCGCCAGCAGCTTGGAGGGCAGGGTGGACACCGGGGAGCTGTTTTTT. It specifies CASSLEGRVDTGELFF.

This clonotype was seen repeatedly, ten times or more. This chain links TRBV11-2 with TRBJ2-2; 10 bases match TRBD2. Per the germline V gene, CDR1 is SGHAT and CDR2 is FQNNGV. J was trimmed by 8 bases and V by 3 bases; bases with no gene match: 9. The CDR3 sequence is 16 residues long. CDR3 coding DNA: TGTGCCAGCAGCTTGGGTCTAGCGGGAGTCGGGGGGGAGCTGTTTTTT. Amino acid sequence: CASSLGLAGVGGELFF.

This clonotype was counted many times. This chain uses TRBV24-1 with TRBJ2-7; 11 nucleotides align to TRBD1. The junction had 5 bases not matched to a gene; V was cut back by 4 bases and J by 4 bases. CDR3 length: 15 residues. The germline V gene has CDR1 KGHDR and CDR2 SFDVKD. The CDR3 DNA reads as TGTGCCACCAGTGACCGGACAGGGGGCTTGTACGAGCAGTACTTC. This sequence encodes CATSDRTGGLYEQYF.

Many counts were recorded for this clonotype. V usage is TRBV20-1 and J usage is TRBJ1-2; D is uncertain. Germline CDR1 DFQATT, CDR2 SNEGSKA (reference sequence). CDR3 length: 13 residues. Trimming removed 8 bases from V and 2 bases from J, with 15 bases in between. In DNA form, the CDR3 reads TGCAGTCCAGACCAGCGATACAACTATGGCTACACCTTC. As protein: CSPDQRYNYGYTF.

Ten or more counts support this clonotype. This chain connects TRBV28 to TRBJ2-5; D is possibly TRBD1 (7 bases). There are 15 residues in the CDR3. Germline V gene lookup returns CDR1 MDHEN and CDR2 SYDVKM. Between the trimmed V and J ends, which lost 4 bases and 5 bases, there was a span of 17 bases. The chain's CDR3 is CASSSPGGGGETQYF. Written as DNA, the CDR3 is TGTGCCAGCAGTTCCCCAGGAGGGGGCGGGGAGACCCAGTACTTC.

This clonotype has more than one count but fewer than ten. The rearrangement links TRBV11-2 to TRBJ2-1; D possibly corresponds to TRBD2 (6 bases). The CDR3 has 15 amino acids. The germline V gene has CDR1 SGHAT and CDR2 FQNNGV. Trimming took 5 bases from V and 10 from J, leaving 21 bases between them. The CDR3 DNA reads TGTGCCAGCAGCCGGAGTGGGTCTCCGGGGGTCGAGCAGTTCTTC. It is translated as CASSRSGSPGVEQFF.

This clonotype was detected many times. The chain links TRBV12-3 or TRBV12-4 to TRBJ2-1, with 8 bases identical to TRBD2. The CDR3 totals 13 residues. The V and J ends lost 4 bases and 6 bases, in that order; junction bases with no gene match: 2. DNA of the CDR3: TGTGCCAGCAGTTCGGCGGGGGGCAATGAGCAGTTCTTC. This codes for CASSSAGGNEQFF.

This clonotype was detected a few times. The chain has TRBV12-3 or TRBV12-4 and TRBJ2-7, with TRBD2 identical over 7 bases. This CDR3 has 17 residues. Unmatched junction bases numbered 11, after V lost 0 bases and J lost 3 bases. As DNA, the CDR3 is TGTGCCAGCAGTTTAGCGAGAGCGGGACTTACTTTCTACGAGCAGTACTTC. This gives the protein CASSLARAGLTFYEQYF.

This clonotype was seen repeatedly, ten times or more. The chain has TRBV29-1 and TRBJ2-3; 10 nucleotides agree with TRBD2. V was clipped by 7 bases and J by 4 bases; unmatched bases: 14. CDR1 and CDR2 (germline): SQVTM, ANQGSEA. This CDR3 spans 16 amino acids. In DNA form, the CDR3 reads TGCAGCGCCCCTGGCAGCGGGAGGGCCGGACCAGATACGCAGTATTTT. Its translation is CSAPGSGRAGPDTQYF.

This clonotype was seen many times. The gene calls are TRBV5-1 and TRBJ2-7, with TRBD1 as a possible D gene (5 bases). The V and J ends lost 0 bases and 1 base respectively, with 11 bases between them. The CDR3 runs to 15 residues. In germline, CDR1 is SGHRS, CDR2 YFSETQ. DNA of the CDR3: TGCGCCAGCAGCTTGGACAGGCCCCCTTCCTACGAGCAGTACTTC. Its protein product is CASSLDRPPSYEQYF.